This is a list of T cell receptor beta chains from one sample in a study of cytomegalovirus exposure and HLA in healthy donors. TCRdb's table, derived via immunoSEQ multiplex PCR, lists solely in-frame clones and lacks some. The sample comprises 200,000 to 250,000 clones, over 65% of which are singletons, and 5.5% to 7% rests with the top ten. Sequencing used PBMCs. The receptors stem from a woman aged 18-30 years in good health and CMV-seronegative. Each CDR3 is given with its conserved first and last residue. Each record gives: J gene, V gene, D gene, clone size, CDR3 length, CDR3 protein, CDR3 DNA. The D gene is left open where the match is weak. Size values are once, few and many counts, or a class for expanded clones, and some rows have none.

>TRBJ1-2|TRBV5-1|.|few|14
CASSPFTGNYGYTF
TGCGCCAGCAGCCCCTTCACAGGGAACTATGGCTACACCTTC
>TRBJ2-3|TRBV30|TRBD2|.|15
CAWSPGGGGADTQYF
TGTGCCTGGAGCCCTGGGGGCGGGGGGGCAGATACGCAGTATTTT
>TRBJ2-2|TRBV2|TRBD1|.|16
CASSGQGQTNTGELFF
TGTGCCAGCAGTGGTCAGGGACAGACCAACACCGGGGAGCTGTTTTTT
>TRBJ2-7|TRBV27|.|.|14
CASSLVQGPYEQYF
TGTGCCAGCAGTTTAGTCCAGGGACCCTACGAGCAGTACTTC
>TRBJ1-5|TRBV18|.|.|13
CASSRGRNQPQHF
TGTGCCAGCTCCCGGGGTCGCAATCAGCCCCAGCATTTT
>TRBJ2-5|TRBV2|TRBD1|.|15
CASRDRSPPGETQYF
TGTGCCAGCCGGGACAGGTCACCTCCGGGGGAGACCCAGTACTTC
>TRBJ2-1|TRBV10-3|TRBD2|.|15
CAISSTSGGPNEQFF
TGTGCCATCAGCTCCACTAGCGGGGGGCCTAATGAGCAGTTCTTC
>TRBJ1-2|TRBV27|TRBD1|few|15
CASRYTGTGNYGYTF
TGTGCCAGCAGATACACCGGGACAGGGAACTATGGCTACACCTTC
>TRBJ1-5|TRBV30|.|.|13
CAWSGDRGQPQHF
TGTGCCTGGAGTGGGGATAGAGGGCAGCCCCAGCATTTT
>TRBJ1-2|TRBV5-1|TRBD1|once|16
CASSFGSTGGNYGYTF
TGCGCCAGCAGCTTTGGATCGACAGGGGGCAACTATGGCTACACCTTC
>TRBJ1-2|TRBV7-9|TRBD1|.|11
CASSRGGGYTF
TGTGCCAGCAGCCGAGGGGGCGGCTACACCTTC
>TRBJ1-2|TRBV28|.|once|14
CASSSLGEFYGYTF
TGTGCCAGCAGTTCATTAGGGGAGTTCTATGGCTACACCTTC
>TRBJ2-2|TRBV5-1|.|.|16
CASSFPAGEITGELFF
TGCGCCAGCAGCTTCCCGGCAGGGGAAATCACCGGGGAGCTGTTTTTT
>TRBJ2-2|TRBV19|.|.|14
CASRERHLTGELFF
TGTGCCAGTAGGGAACGGCATCTCACCGGGGAGCTGTTTTTT
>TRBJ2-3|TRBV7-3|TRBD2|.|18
CASSFTGLAGPGTDTQYF
TGTGCCAGCAGCTTCACCGGACTAGCGGGCCCAGGCACAGATACGCAGTATTTT
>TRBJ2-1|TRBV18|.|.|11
CASSPNNEQFF
TGTGCCAGCTCACCGAACAATGAGCAGTTCTTC
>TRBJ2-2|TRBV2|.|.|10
CASKAGELFF
TGTGCCAGCAAAGCCGGGGAGCTGTTTTTT
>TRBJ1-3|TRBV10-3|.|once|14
CATRQDSSGNTIYF
TGTGCCACAAGACAGGACAGCTCTGGAAACACCATATATTTT
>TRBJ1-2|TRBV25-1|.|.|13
CASSEAGNYGYTF
TGTGCCAGCAGTGAAGCAGGGAACTATGGCTACACCTTC
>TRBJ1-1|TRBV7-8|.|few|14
CASSSQTGLTEAFF
TGTGCCAGCAGCAGCCAAACAGGGCTCACTGAAGCTTTCTTT
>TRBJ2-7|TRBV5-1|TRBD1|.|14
CASSLVGTGYEQYF
TGCGCCAGCAGCCTAGTTGGGACAGGCTACGAGCAGTACTTC
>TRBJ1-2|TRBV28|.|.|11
CASEGVYGYTF
TGTGCCAGCGAGGGGGTTTATGGCTACACCTTC
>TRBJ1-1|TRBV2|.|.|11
CASREYAEAFF
TGTGCCAGCAGAGAATACGCAGAAGCTTTCTTT
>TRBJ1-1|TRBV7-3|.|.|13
CASSVDGNTEAFF
TGTGCCAGCAGCGTTGATGGGAACACTGAAGCTTTCTTT
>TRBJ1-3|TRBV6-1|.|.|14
CASSESGEGHTIYF
TGTGCCAGCAGTGAATCTGGGGAGGGGCACACCATATATTTT
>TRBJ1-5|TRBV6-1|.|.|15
CASRSGRASDQPQHF
TGTGCCAGCAGGTCCGGCAGGGCGTCTGATCAGCCCCAGCATTTT